This T cell receptor beta chain was captured by sequencing in a study of response to subunit inactivated influenza vaccine. V lost 5 bases, J lost 5 bases, and 10 bases stayed unmatched. The CDR3 has 14 amino acids. In germline, CDR1 is DFQATT, CDR2 SNEGSKA (reference sequence). In TCRdb, the RT-PCR reads were re-called with MiXCR into one record per CDR3 protein. The sample carries 540,000 or so distinct CDR3 sequences, 13% recorded once. The clonotype was recovered from a man aged 50 to 60 who received an inactivated influenza vaccine. Sample: PBMCs from blood, taken about 40 days after vaccination. The chain links TRBV20-1 to TRBJ2-5; 8 bases align to TRBD1. CDR3 in DNA: TGCAGTGCTGAAAACCGGGACAGGTTGGAGACCCAGTACTTC. Amino acids: CSAENRDRLETQYF.